This T cell receptor (beta chain) derives from a study of cytomegalovirus exposure and HLA in healthy donors. Whole-study context: Within an early data release were tens of millions of unique TCRs drawn from HLA-typed donors. The Caucasian-associated ancestry cluster held roughly 84% of over 350 genotyped donors.

The junction had 10 bases not matched to a gene; V was cut back by 6 bases and J by 6 bases. CDR3 size: 14 residues. Germline V CDR1 and CDR2: MNHEY, SMNVEV (reference sequence). The PCR ran on 60 Vbeta and 13 Jbeta primers. The assay was immunoSEQ multiplex PCR, and TCRdb's table has in-frame clones only and misses some. The sample table sets out 130,000 or so clones. The sequence was obtained from a woman in her sixties in good health and CMV-seronegative. The sample consisted of PBMCs. V is TRBV27 and J is TRBJ1-1, with 7 bases fitting TRBD1. The CDR3 DNA sequence: TGTGCCAGCAGACTGGACAGGCCCAGGGCTGAAGCTTTCTTT. Residues: CASRLDRPRAEAFF.